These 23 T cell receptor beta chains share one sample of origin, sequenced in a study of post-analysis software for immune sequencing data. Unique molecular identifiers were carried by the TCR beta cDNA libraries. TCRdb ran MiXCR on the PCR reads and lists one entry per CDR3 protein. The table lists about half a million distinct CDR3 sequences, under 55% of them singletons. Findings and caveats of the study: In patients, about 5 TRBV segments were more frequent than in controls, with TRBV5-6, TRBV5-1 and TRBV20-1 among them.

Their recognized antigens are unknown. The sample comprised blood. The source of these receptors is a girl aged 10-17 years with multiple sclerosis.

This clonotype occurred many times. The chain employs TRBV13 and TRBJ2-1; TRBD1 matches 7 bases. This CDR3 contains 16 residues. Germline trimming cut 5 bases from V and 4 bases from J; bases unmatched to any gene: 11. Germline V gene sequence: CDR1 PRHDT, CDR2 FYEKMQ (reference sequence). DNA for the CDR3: TGTGCCAGCAGCCCGAACCCCGGGACAGCGTACAATGAGCAGTTCTTC. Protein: CASSPNPGTAYNEQFF.

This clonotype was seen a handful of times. The CDR3 here is CASSYPARQREGSYNEQFF. The CDR3 bases are TGTGCCAGCAGTTACCCCGCCCGGCAGCGGGAGGGTTCCTACAATGAGCAGTTCTTC. This chain connects TRBV6-5 to TRBJ2-1; 10 bases are a match to TRBD2. V shed 2 bases and J 1 base; nucleotides not matched to a gene: 11. There are 19 residues in the CDR3. The V gene's germline CDR1 is MNHEY and CDR2 SVGAGI.

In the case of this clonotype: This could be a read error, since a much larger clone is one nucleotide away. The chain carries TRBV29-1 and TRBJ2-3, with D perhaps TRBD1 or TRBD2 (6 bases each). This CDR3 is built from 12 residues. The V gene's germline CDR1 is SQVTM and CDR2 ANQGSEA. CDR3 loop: CSVDGGTDTLYF. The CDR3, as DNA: TGCAGCGTTGACGGGGGCACAGATACGCTGTATTTT.

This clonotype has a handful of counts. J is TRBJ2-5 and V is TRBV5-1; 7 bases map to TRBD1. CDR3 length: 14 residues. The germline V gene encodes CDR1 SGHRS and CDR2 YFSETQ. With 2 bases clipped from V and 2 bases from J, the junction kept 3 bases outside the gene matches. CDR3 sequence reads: CASSLQGWQETQYF. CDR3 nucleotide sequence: TGCGCCAGCAGCTTACAGGGGTGGCAAGAGACCCAGTACTTC. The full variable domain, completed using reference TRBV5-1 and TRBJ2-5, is KAGVTQTPRYLIKTRGQQVTLSCSPISGHRSVSWYQQTPGQGLQFLFEYFSETQRNKGNFPGRFSGRQFSNSRSEMNVSTLELGDSALYLCASSLQGWQETQYFGPGTRLLVL.

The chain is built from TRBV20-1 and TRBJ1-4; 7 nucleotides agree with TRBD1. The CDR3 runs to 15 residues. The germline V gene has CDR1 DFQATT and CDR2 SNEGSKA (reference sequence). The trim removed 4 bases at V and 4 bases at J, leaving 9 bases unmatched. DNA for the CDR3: TGCAGTGCTACTCCCTGGGACAGTCTTAATGAAAAACTGTTTTTT. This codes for CSATPWDSLNEKLFF.

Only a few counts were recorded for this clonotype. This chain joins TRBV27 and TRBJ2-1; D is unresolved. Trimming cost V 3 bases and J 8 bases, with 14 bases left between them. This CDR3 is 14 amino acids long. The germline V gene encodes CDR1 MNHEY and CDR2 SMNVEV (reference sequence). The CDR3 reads CASSFGVFIDEQFF. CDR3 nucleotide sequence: TGTGCCAGCAGTTTTGGCGTTTTCATCGATGAGCAGTTCTTC.

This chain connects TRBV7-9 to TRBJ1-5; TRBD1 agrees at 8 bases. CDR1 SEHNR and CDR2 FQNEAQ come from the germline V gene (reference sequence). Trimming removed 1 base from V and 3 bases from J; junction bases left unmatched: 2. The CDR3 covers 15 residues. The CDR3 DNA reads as TGTGCCAGCAGCTTAGGGACAGGGATCAATCAGCCCCAGCATTTT. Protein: CASSLGTGINQPQHF. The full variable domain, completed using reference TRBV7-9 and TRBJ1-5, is DTGVSQNPRHKITKRGQNVTFRCDPISEHNRLYWYRQTLGQGPEFLTYFQNEAQLEKSRLLSDRFSAERPKGSFSTLEIQRTEQGDSAMYLCASSLGTGINQPQHFGDGTRLSIL.

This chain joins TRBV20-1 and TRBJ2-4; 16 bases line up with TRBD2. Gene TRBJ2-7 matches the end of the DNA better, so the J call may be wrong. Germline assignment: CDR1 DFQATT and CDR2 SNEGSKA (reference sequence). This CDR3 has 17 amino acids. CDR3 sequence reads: CSARPGLAGGPGYEQYF. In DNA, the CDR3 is TGCAGTGCTAGGCCGGGACTAGCGGGAGGGCCTGGCTACGAGCAGTACTTC.

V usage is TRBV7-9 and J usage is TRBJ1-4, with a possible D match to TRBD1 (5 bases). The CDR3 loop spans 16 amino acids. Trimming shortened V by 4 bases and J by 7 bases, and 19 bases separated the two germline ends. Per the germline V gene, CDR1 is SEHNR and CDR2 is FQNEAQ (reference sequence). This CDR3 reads CASSSLTSRDGEKLFF. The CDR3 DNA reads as TGTGCCAGCAGCTCCTTAACGTCCCGGGACGGTGAAAAACTGTTTTTT.

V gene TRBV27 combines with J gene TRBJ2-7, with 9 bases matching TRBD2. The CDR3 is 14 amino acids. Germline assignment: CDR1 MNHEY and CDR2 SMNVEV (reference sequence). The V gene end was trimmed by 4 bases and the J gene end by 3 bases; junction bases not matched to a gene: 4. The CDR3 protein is CASSSPAGGYEQYF. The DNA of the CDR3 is TGTGCCAGCAGTTCCCCAGCGGGAGGCTACGAGCAGTACTTC.

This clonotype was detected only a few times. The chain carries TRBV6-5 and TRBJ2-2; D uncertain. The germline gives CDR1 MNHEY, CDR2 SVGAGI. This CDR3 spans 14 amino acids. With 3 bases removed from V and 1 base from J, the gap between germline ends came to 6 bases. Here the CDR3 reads CASSYSENTGELFF. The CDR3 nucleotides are TGTGCCAGCAGTTATTCAGAGAACACCGGGGAGCTGTTTTTT.

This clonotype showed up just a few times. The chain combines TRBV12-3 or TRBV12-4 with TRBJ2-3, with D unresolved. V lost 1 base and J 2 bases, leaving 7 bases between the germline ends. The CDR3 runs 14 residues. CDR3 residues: CASSLDGLTDTQYF. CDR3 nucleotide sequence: TGTGCCAGCAGTTTAGACGGTCTCACAGATACGCAGTATTTT.

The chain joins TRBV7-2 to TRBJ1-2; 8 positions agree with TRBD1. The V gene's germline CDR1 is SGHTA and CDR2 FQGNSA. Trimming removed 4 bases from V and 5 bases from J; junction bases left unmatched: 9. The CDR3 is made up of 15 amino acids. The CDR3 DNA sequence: TGTGCCAGCAGCTCGGACAGGGCTGGGAGTTATGGCTACACCTTC. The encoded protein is CASSSDRAGSYGYTF.

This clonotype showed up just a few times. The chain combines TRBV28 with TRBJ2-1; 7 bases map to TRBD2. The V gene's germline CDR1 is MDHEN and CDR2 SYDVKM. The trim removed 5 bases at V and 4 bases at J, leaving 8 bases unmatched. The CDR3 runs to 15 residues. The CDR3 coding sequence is TGTGCCAGCAGTGTTGGCGGGGGAGCTTACAATGAGCAGTTCTTC. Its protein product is CASSVGGGAYNEQFF.

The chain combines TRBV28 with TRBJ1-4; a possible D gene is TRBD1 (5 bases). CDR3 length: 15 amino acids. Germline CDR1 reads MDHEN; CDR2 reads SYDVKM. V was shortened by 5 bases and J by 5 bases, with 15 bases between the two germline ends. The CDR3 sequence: CASSKGDGNNEKLFF. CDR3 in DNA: TGTGCCAGCAGTAAAGGGGATGGGAACAATGAAAAACTGTTTTTT.

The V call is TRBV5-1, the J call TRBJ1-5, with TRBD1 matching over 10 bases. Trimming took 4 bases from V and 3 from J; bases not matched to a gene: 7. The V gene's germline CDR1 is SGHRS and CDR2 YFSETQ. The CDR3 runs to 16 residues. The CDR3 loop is CASSPGDRGLNQPQHF. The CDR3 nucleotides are TGCGCCAGCAGCCCGGGGGACAGGGGTCTCAATCAGCCCCAGCATTTT.

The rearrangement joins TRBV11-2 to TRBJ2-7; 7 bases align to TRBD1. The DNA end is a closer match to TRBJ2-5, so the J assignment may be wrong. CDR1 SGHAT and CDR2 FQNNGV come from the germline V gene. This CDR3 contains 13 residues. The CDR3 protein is CASSLTGSGTQYF. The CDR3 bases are TGTGCCAGCAGCTTGACAGGGTCCGGGACCCAGTACTTC.

In DNA form, the CDR3 reads TGTGCCAGCAGCTTGGCGTCAGCGGGAGGGCATAATGAGCAGTTCTTC. Translation: CASSLASAGGHNEQFF. The chain joins TRBV5-5 to TRBJ2-1; 10 bases are shared with TRBD2. There are 16 residues in the CDR3. Germline-derived CDR1 and CDR2 are SGHKS and YYEKEE (reference sequence). The junction had 7 bases not matched to a gene; V was cut back by 0 bases and J by 7 bases.

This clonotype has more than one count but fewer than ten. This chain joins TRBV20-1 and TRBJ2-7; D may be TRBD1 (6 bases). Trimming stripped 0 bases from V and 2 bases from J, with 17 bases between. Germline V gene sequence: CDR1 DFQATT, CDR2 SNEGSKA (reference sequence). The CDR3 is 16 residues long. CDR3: CSARDEGDTWPYEQYF. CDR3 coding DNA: TGCAGTGCTAGAGATGAAGGGGACACCTGGCCCTACGAGCAGTACTTC.

CDR3 residues: CASSLRTGSYNEQYF. CDR3 sequence (DNA): TGTGCCAGCAGTCTGCGGACAGGGAGTTACAATGAGCAGTACTTC. The chain links TRBV27 to TRBJ2-1, with 8 positions matching TRBD1. The J call may be in error: the DNA end matches TRBJ2-7 better. Germline V gives CDR1 MNHEY, CDR2 SMNVEV (reference sequence). This CDR3 has 15 residues.

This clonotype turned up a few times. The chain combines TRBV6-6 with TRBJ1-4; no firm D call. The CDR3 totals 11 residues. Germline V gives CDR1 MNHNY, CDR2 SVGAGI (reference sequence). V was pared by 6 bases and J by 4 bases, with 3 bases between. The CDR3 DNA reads TGTGCCAGCAGGATTAATGAAAAACTGTTTTTT. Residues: CASRINEKLFF.

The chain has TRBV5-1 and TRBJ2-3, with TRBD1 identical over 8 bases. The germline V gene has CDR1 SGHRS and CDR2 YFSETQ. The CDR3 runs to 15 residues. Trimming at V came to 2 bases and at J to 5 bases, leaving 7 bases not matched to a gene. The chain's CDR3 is CASSFDRGVEDTQYF. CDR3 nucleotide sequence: TGCGCCAGCAGCTTCGACAGGGGAGTAGAAGATACGCAGTATTTT.

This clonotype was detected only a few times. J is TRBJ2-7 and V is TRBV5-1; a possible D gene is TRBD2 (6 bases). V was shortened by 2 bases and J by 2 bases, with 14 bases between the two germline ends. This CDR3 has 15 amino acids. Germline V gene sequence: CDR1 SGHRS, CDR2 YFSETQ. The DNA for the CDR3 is TGCGCCAGCAGCTTTGGCGCTAGCGTACCCTACGAGCAGTACTTC. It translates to CASSFGASVPYEQYF.